Listed here are 25 T cell receptor beta chains from one sample, sequenced in a study of blood T cell repertoires in COVID-19. The method was immunoSEQ multiplex PCR; TCRdb's version includes in-frame clones alone and lacks a portion of them. Of about 160,000 clones detected, 87% appear once; the ten largest clones hold over 9%. The sequencing input was peripheral blood. These receptors were collected from a woman between 65 and 79 years old with COVID-19, enrolled during active disease.

The chain joins TRBV30 to TRBJ1-1; D is possibly TRBD1 (6 bases). Germline CDR1 is GTSNPN and CDR2 is SVGIG (reference sequence). With 2 bases removed from V and 6 bases from J, the gap between germline ends came to 16 bases. The CDR3 loop spans 14 amino acids. The CDR3 region is CAWSINPQGPEAFF. Here the CDR3 DNA reads TGTGCCTGGAGTATTAACCCTCAGGGGCCTGAAGCTTTCTTT.

The rearrangement joins TRBV5-5 to TRBJ1-1; the D gene is possibly TRBD1 (6 bases). This CDR3 comprises 15 residues. Germline CDR1 and CDR2: SGHKS and YYEKEE (reference sequence). Trimming left V 2 bases short and J 0 bases short, with 11 bases between. The DNA for the CDR3 is TGTGCCAGCAGCTTCGAAGGACAGATGAACACTGAAGCTTTCTTT. It translates to CASSFEGQMNTEAFF.

The V and J genes are TRBV11-2 and TRBJ1-1, with 7 bases fitting TRBD1. In germline, CDR1 is SGHAT, CDR2 FQNNGV. V was clipped by 1 base and J by 9 bases; unmatched bases: 11. The CDR3 covers 15 residues. CDR3 in DNA: TGTGCCAGCAGCTTAGGACTGGGACAGAGGGGGAAAGCTTTCTTT. Translated: CASSLGLGQRGKAFF. Full variable domain (rest looked up from reference TRBV11-2 and TRBJ1-1): EAGVAQSPRYKIIEKRQSVAFWCNPISGHATLYWYQQILGQGPKLLIQFQNNGVVDDSQLPKDRFSAERLKGVDSTLKIQPAKLEDSAVYLCASSLGLGQRGKAFFGQGTRLTVV.

This chain joins TRBV30 and TRBJ2-7; D is ambiguous. Trimming left V 4 bases short and J 2 bases short, with 6 bases between. The CDR3 runs 11 residues. Germline V lookup: CDR1 GTSNPN, CDR2 SVGIG (reference sequence). The DNA for the CDR3 is TGTGCCTGGAATACAGCCTACGAGCAGTACTTC. It translates to CAWNTAYEQYF.

The V call is TRBV7-2, the J call TRBJ2-3; TRBD1 might be the D (5 bases). This CDR3 is built from 15 residues. The V end lost 5 bases, the J end lost 0 bases, and 12 bases lay between the germline ends. The germline gives CDR1 SGHTA, CDR2 FQGNSA. The DNA for the CDR3 is TGTGCCAGCAGCGGCGGACACGCGAGCACAGATACGCAGTATTTT. Its protein is CASSGGHASTDTQYF.

V and J are TRBV28 and TRBJ1-4, with D maybe TRBD1 (5 bases). In germline, CDR1 is MDHEN, CDR2 SYDVKM. Between the trimmed V and J ends, which lost 5 bases and 8 bases, there was a span of 12 bases. The CDR3 loop spans 13 amino acids. The CDR3 loop is CASSRGGAEKLFF. The CDR3 DNA sequence: TGTGCCAGCAGTAGGGGTGGGGCAGAAAAACTGTTTTTT. Full variable domain (outside the CDR3, taken from reference TRBV28 and TRBJ1-4): DVKVTQSSRYLVKRTGEKVFLECVQDMDHENMFWYRQDPGLGLRLIYFSYDVKMKEKGDIPEGYSVSREKKERFSLILESASTNQTSMYLCASSRGGAEKLFFGSGTQLSVL.

This chain connects TRBV6-5 to TRBJ1-1; 8 positions match TRBD1. The junction had 5 bases not matched to a gene; V was cut back by 6 bases and J by 5 bases. CDR1 MNHEY and CDR2 SVGAGI come from the germline V gene. This CDR3 region has 13 residues. The CDR3 DNA is TGTGCCAGCAGCGCTAACAGGGGGACTGAAGCTTTCTTT. This gives the protein CASSANRGTEAFF.

The chain recombines TRBV6-5 with TRBJ1-2, with D tentatively TRBD1 (6 bases). The CDR3 is made up of 14 amino acids. The V gene's germline CDR1 is MNHEY and CDR2 SVGAGI. V was clipped by 2 bases and J by 8 bases, with 15 bases between them. The CDR3: CASSYQQGPAGYTF. In DNA form, the CDR3 reads TGTGCCAGCAGTTACCAACAGGGACCCGCGGGCTACACCTTC.

The chain has TRBV4-1 and TRBJ1-6, with 7 bases identical to TRBD1. The germline V gene has CDR1 MGHRA and CDR2 YSYEKL. V dropped 4 bases and J dropped 10; count of bases not matched to a gene: 19. The CDR3 covers 18 residues. The chain's CDR3 is CASSPQGGQGKINSPLHF. Here the CDR3 DNA reads TGCGCCAGCAGCCCTCAAGGGGGCCAGGGAAAAATCAACTCACCCCTCCACTTT.

The CDR3 reads CASSSPGGSNTEAFF. As DNA, the CDR3 is TGTGCCAGCAGCAGCCCAGGGGGCTCGAACACTGAAGCTTTCTTT. The chain is built from TRBV6-2 or TRBV6-3 and TRBJ1-1, with 8 nucleotides matching TRBD1. The length of the CDR3 is 15 residues. Trimming removed 6 bases from V and 1 base from J; junction bases left unmatched: 7. Germline V CDR1 and CDR2: MNHEY, SVGEGT.

The chain employs TRBV19 and TRBJ2-5; 8 bases map to TRBD1. The CDR3 contains 17 residues. From germline, CDR1 is LNHDA and CDR2 SQIVND (reference sequence). The J segment lost 1 base and the V segment lost 6 bases, leaving 13 bases of the junction unmatched. The CDR3 is CASSTRQGPGFQETQYF. The CDR3 bases are TGTGCCAGTAGCACCAGACAGGGGCCGGGTTTCCAAGAGACCCAGTACTTC.

V gene TRBV11-2 combines with J gene TRBJ2-7, with 7 bases matching TRBD1. Trimming took 0 bases from V and 10 from J; bases not matched to a gene: 12. CDR1 is SGHAT, CDR2 FQNNGV, per germline. CDR3 length equals 15 residues. The CDR3, as DNA: TGTGCCAGCAGCTTAGATAACGTGGGACAGTTGCGTCAGTACTTC. It encodes CASSLDNVGQLRQYF.

V usage is TRBV19 and J usage is TRBJ1-2, with 7 bases matching TRBD1. From germline, CDR1 is LNHDA and CDR2 SQIVND (reference sequence). The J segment lost 4 bases and the V segment lost 1 base, leaving 3 bases of the junction unmatched. The CDR3 extends over 14 amino acids. The CDR3 spells CASSIGGTAYGYTF. The CDR3 nucleotides are TGTGCCAGTAGTATAGGCGGGACAGCCTATGGCTACACCTTC.

This chain connects TRBV6-5 to TRBJ1-1; possibly TRBD1 for D (6 bases). The V end was cut by 5 bases, the J end by 8 bases, with 12 bases between. CDR1 is MNHEY, CDR2 SVGAGI, per germline. The CDR3 length is 12 residues. The CDR3 protein is CASSNTGPEAFF. The CDR3 region has the DNA TGTGCCAGCAGTAATACAGGGCCCGAAGCTTTCTTT.

This chain uses TRBV5-4 with TRBJ1-1; D gene uncertain. Germline assignment: CDR1 SGHNT and CDR2 YYREEE (reference sequence). This CDR3 has 12 amino acids. The V gene lost 0 bases and the J gene lost 7 bases, with 7 bases spanning the gap. DNA for the CDR3: TGTGCCAGCAGCTTGGTTGGGAGTGAAGCTTTCTTT. Translated, it gives CASSLVGSEAFF.

The chain couples TRBV29-1 to TRBJ2-1; possibly TRBD1 for D (6 bases). This CDR3 spans 12 amino acids. V lost 6 bases, J lost 8 bases, and 14 bases lay in between. Germline loops: CDR1 SQVTM, CDR2 ANQGSEA. CDR3 sequence reads: CSVKQGSDEQFF. The CDR3 DNA reads as TGCAGCGTCAAACAGGGTTCGGATGAGCAGTTCTTC.

This chain uses TRBV28 with TRBJ2-7; no clear D. V was pared by 1 base and J by 4 bases, with 14 bases between. The CDR3 loop spans 15 amino acids. The germline V gene encodes CDR1 MDHEN and CDR2 SYDVKM. CDR3 amino acids: CASSLSPPVVYEQYF. CDR3 bases: TGTGCCAGCAGTTTATCACCCCCAGTTGTGTACGAGCAGTACTTC.

The chain uses TRBV19 and TRBJ2-7; TRBD1 agrees at 7 bases. The CDR3 contains 13 residues. The V and J ends lost 4 bases and 4 bases, in that order; junction bases with no gene match: 4. The germline V gene has CDR1 LNHDA and CDR2 SQIVND (reference sequence). Here the CDR3 DNA reads TGTGCCAGTAGTAAAGAACAGGGGTACGAGCAGTACTTC. Translation: CASSKEQGYEQYF.

This chain links TRBV30 with TRBJ2-3, with 10 bases that match TRBD2. CDR1 and CDR2 from the germline V gene are GTSNPN and SVGIG (reference sequence). V shed 7 bases, J shed 2 bases, and the junction held 3 bases outside the gene matches. The CDR3 is 13 amino acids. In nucleotides, the CDR3 is TGTGCCTTAGCGGGGGGTCACACAGATACGCAGTATTTT. Translation gives CALAGGHTDTQYF.

The chain carries TRBV5-4 and TRBJ2-1; 10 bases are shared with TRBD2. There are 17 residues in the CDR3. V lost 4 bases to trimming and J lost 8 bases; unmatched junction nucleotides: 15. Germline V gene data show CDR1 as SGHNT and CDR2 as YYREEE (reference sequence). The CDR3 loop is CASSPEPFSGGAYEQFF. CDR3 nucleotides: TGTGCCAGCAGCCCCGAACCCTTCAGCGGGGGGGCCTATGAGCAGTTCTTC. Full variable domain (outside the CDR3, taken from reference TRBV5-4 and TRBJ2-1): ETGVTQSPTHLIKTRGQQVTLRCSSQSGHNTVSWYQQALGQGPQFIFQYYREEENGRGNFPPRFSGLQFPNYSSELNVNALELDDSALYLCASSPEPFSGGAYEQFFGPGTRLTVL.

The V call is TRBV7-8, the J call TRBJ1-2; 9 positions match TRBD1. CDR1 and CDR2 (germline): SGHVS, FQNEAQ. The CDR3 totals 15 residues. V was clipped by 2 bases and J by 4 bases; unmatched bases: 5. The CDR3: CASSLRDREGYGYTF. The CDR3 coding sequence is TGTGCCAGCAGCTTACGGGACAGGGAAGGCTATGGCTACACCTTC.

The chain joins TRBV5-1 to TRBJ2-1; 8 nucleotides align to TRBD2. From germline, CDR1 is SGHRS and CDR2 YFSETQ. Unmatched junction bases numbered 7, after V lost 5 bases and J lost 3 bases. The CDR3 sequence is 15 residues long. CDR3 sequence reads: CASSFSGVGYNEQFF. The CDR3 nucleotides read TGCGCCAGCAGTTTTAGCGGGGTCGGCTACAATGAGCAGTTCTTC.

The V call is TRBV27, the J call TRBJ2-4, with D unresolved. CDR3 length: 14 residues. V was shortened by 2 bases and J by 5 bases, with 10 bases between the two germline ends. Per germline, CDR1 MNHEY and CDR2 SMNVEV (reference sequence). The CDR3 sequence: CASSLNRNENIQYF. The CDR3 coding sequence is TGTGCCAGCAGTTTAAACAGAAACGAAAACATTCAGTACTTC.

The chain joins TRBV11-3 to TRBJ2-5; 14 bases fit TRBD2. CDR1 and CDR2 from the germline V gene are SGHNT and YENEEA. After removal of 4 bases from V and 9 bases from J, the junction contained 1 base not matched to a gene. There are 13 residues in the CDR3. This CDR3 is CASSSTSGGAQYF. CDR3 bases: TGTGCCAGCAGCTCGACTAGCGGGGGGGCCCAGTACTTC.

This chain joins TRBV7-9 and TRBJ2-7, with D unclear. The V and J ends lost 1 base and 2 bases respectively, with 12 bases between them. The CDR3 has 15 residues. Germline V gene sequence: CDR1 SEHNR, CDR2 FQNEAQ (reference sequence). The CDR3 DNA sequence: TGTGCCAGCAGCTTAGGTGGCAGGTTACCCTACGAGCAGTACTTC. Encoded protein: CASSLGGRLPYEQYF.